The source of this TCR beta chain is a study of blood T cell repertoires in COVID-19. Study-level background: Samples of COVID-19 (acute and convalescent) were obtained from the United States, Italy and Spain. Sources were T cells, B-cell-depleted T cells, or PBMCs; the material itself was cDNA or gDNA.

Original handling: Estimation of nucleated cell counts was performed using reference gene primer amplification. Using immunoSEQ multiplex PCR, the repertoire was profiled, and TCRdb retains in-frame clones only, with some absent. From that table come the V and J calls and clone size; the DNA was used to work out D and trimming. The table includes about 130,000 clones, around 70% detected once. The CDR3 length is 15 residues. Germline V lookup: CDR1 MNHEY, CDR2 SVGAGI. V lost 0 bases to trimming and J lost 0 bases, with 8 bases between them. The sequence was obtained from a man in his 60s with acute or convalescent COVID-19. The sequencing input was peripheral blood. V is TRBV6-5 and J is TRBJ1-1; no clear D gene. The CDR3 reads CASSYSSGLNTEAFF. The CDR3 DNA follows: TGTGCCAGCAGTTACTCCTCGGGGTTGAACACTGAAGCTTTCTTT.